A selection of T cell receptor beta chains follows, all from one sample in a study of T cells in Graves' hyperthyroidism and ophthalmopathy. TCRdb used MiXCR to reprocess the multiplex PCR reads, holding one entry per CDR3 protein. Among approximately 700,000 distinct CDR3 sequences, about a sixth were seen once, and the ten largest hold around 7.7%. Sequenced input: blood. The receptors were sampled from a man aged 18-30 years with Graves' hyperthyroidism. Each CDR3 is given with its conserved first and last residue. The D gene is left open where the match is weak. Rows give clone size only sometimes, using once, few, many, or a class for an expanded clone.

v_gene: TRBV7-9
abundance: -
d_gene: TRBD1
j_gene: TRBJ1-6
CDR3nt: TGTGCCAGCACCCACTCAGGGGGGACTTTACCCCTCCACTTT
CDR3aa: CASTHSGGTLPLHF

v_gene: TRBV6-1
abundance: many
d_gene: -
j_gene: TRBJ1-1
CDR3nt: TGTGCCAGCAGATACAGACAGGAGTCGAACACTGAAGCTTTCTTT
CDR3aa: CASRYRQESNTEAFF

v_gene: TRBV28
abundance: many
d_gene: TRBD1
j_gene: TRBJ1-2
CDR3nt: TGTGCCAGCAGTCTCCCGCGACAGGGCAACTATGGCTACACCTTC
CDR3aa: CASSLPRQGNYGYTF

v_gene: TRBV28
abundance: many
d_gene: -
j_gene: TRBJ2-2
CDR3nt: TGTGCCAGCAGTTACGTAACAGAGGACACCGGGGAGCTGTTTTTT
CDR3aa: CASSYVTEDTGELFF

v_gene: TRBV20-1
abundance: many
d_gene: TRBD1
j_gene: TRBJ2-7
CDR3nt: TGCAGTGCTTGGGGGCAACAGGGGGCGTCCTACGAGCAGTACTTC
CDR3aa: CSAWGQQGASYEQYF

v_gene: TRBV5-8
abundance: many
d_gene: TRBD1
j_gene: TRBJ1-1
CDR3nt: TGTGCCAGCAGCCGGGACAGGGAAGACACTGAAGCTTTCTTT
CDR3aa: CASSRDREDTEAFF

v_gene: TRBV28
abundance: few
d_gene: TRBD1
j_gene: TRBJ1-4
CDR3nt: TGTGCCAGCAGTTTCCGGACAGGGTTTACTAATGAAAAACTGTTTTTT
CDR3aa: CASSFRTGFTNEKLFF

v_gene: TRBV30
abundance: many
d_gene: TRBD1
j_gene: TRBJ1-1
CDR3nt: TGTGCCTGGAGGGGGGACAGTAACACTGAAGCTTTCTTT
CDR3aa: CAWRGDSNTEAFF

v_gene: TRBV28
abundance: many
d_gene: -
j_gene: TRBJ2-5
CDR3nt: TGTGCCAGCAGTCCAGGGGGGGGGCTGAGGGAGACCCAGTACTTC
CDR3aa: CASSPGGGLRETQYF

v_gene: TRBV28
abundance: many
d_gene: -
j_gene: TRBJ2-1
CDR3nt: TGTGCCAGCAGGGGGTGGGGGGCGAGTGAGCAGTTCTTC
CDR3aa: CASRGWGASEQFF

v_gene: TRBV29-1
abundance: -
d_gene: -
j_gene: TRBJ1-4
CDR3nt: TGCAGCGTAGCGTTGGTCAATGAAAAACTGTTTTTT
CDR3aa: CSVALVNEKLFF

v_gene: TRBV28
abundance: -
d_gene: TRBD2
j_gene: TRBJ2-1
CDR3nt: TGTGCCAGCAGTTCAGGCGGGAGTATGGATGAGCAGTTCTTC
CDR3aa: CASSSGGSMDEQFF

v_gene: TRBV2
abundance: few
d_gene: TRBD1
j_gene: TRBJ1-5
CDR3nt: TGTGCCAGCAAACGGGACAGGACCTATAGCAATCAGCCCCAGCATTTT
CDR3aa: CASKRDRTYSNQPQHF

v_gene: TRBV10-3
abundance: -
d_gene: -
j_gene: TRBJ1-3
CDR3nt: TGTGCCATCAGCCCGGAAGGGGCAGGGGCGATCTCTGGAAACACCATATATTTT
CDR3aa: CAISPEGAGAISGNTIYF

v_gene: TRBV28
abundance: many
d_gene: TRBD1
j_gene: TRBJ1-2
CDR3nt: TGTGCCAGCAGTTTCCTCACAGGGGGCAACTATGGCTACACCTTC
CDR3aa: CASSFLTGGNYGYTF

v_gene: TRBV19
abundance: -
d_gene: TRBD2
j_gene: TRBJ2-7
CDR3nt: TGTGCCAGTAGTATCCTAGCGGGAGGCTCCTACGAGCAGTACTTC
CDR3aa: CASSILAGGSYEQYF

v_gene: TRBV10-3
abundance: -
d_gene: -
j_gene: TRBJ2-1
CDR3nt: TGTGCCATCAGTGAGTGGCAGGGTTACAATGAGCAGTTCTTC
CDR3aa: CAISEWQGYNEQFF

v_gene: TRBV19
abundance: -
d_gene: TRBD2
j_gene: TRBJ2-3
CDR3nt: TGTGCCAGTAGTATAGGCACTAGCGGGAGGCCAGGATCTTATTCAGATACGCAGTATTTT
CDR3aa: CASSIGTSGRPGSYSDTQYF

v_gene: TRBV28
abundance: -
d_gene: -
j_gene: TRBJ1-3
CDR3nt: TGTGCCAGCAGTCCCCCCCGAGGCCAGGCTTATTTT
CDR3aa: CASSPPRGQAYF

v_gene: TRBV6-6
abundance: -
d_gene: -
j_gene: TRBJ1-5
CDR3nt: TGTGCCAGCAGTTACCAGGGAACTGGGCAGCCCCAGCATTTT
CDR3aa: CASSYQGTGQPQHF

v_gene: TRBV20-1
abundance: many
d_gene: TRBD1
j_gene: TRBJ1-5
CDR3nt: TGCAGTGCTAGATCCAGGACAGGGGTCGACTTTCAGCCCCAGCATTTT
CDR3aa: CSARSRTGVDFQPQHF

v_gene: TRBV5-6
abundance: few
d_gene: -
j_gene: TRBJ2-7
CDR3nt: TGTGCCAGCAGCTTGGAAGGAGGAGGGGGCCTAACCTTATACGAGCAGTACTTC
CDR3aa: CASSLEGGGGLTLYEQYF

v_gene: TRBV18
abundance: -
d_gene: -
j_gene: TRBJ2-7
CDR3nt: TGTGCCAGCTCATCTAATCGACTAGCCAGGGGAGAGCAGTACTTC
CDR3aa: CASSSNRLARGEQYF

v_gene: TRBV5-6
abundance: few
d_gene: -
j_gene: TRBJ1-1
CDR3nt: TGTGCCAGCAGCTTGGACGGCGGGGTAGTGAACACTGAAGCTTTCTTT
CDR3aa: CASSLDGGVVNTEAFF

v_gene: TRBV2
abundance: -
d_gene: TRBD2
j_gene: TRBJ2-1
CDR3nt: TGTGCCAGCAGTGAGGAGGCGGGAGTCTACAATGAGCAGTTCTTC
CDR3aa: CASSEEAGVYNEQFF

v_gene: TRBV5-1
abundance: many
d_gene: -
j_gene: TRBJ2-7
CDR3nt: TGCGCCAGCAGCACCGACGGCACGTCCTACGAGCAGTACTTC
CDR3aa: CASSTDGTSYEQYF

v_gene: TRBV7-3
abundance: many
d_gene: -
j_gene: TRBJ2-1
CDR3nt: TGTGCCAGCAGCTTAAGTGGGCTCGACAATGAGCAGTTCTTC
CDR3aa: CASSLSGLDNEQFF

v_gene: TRBV6-2/TRBV6-3
abundance: many
d_gene: TRBD1
j_gene: TRBJ2-7
CDR3nt: TGTGCCAGCAGTTACTTCCGGGACAGGGTCACCTACGAGCAGTACTTC
CDR3aa: CASSYFRDRVTYEQYF

v_gene: TRBV28
abundance: -
d_gene: -
j_gene: TRBJ1-4
CDR3nt: TGTGCCAGCAGTTTACATGAAAAACTGTTTTTT
CDR3aa: CASSLHEKLFF

v_gene: TRBV2
abundance: -
d_gene: TRBD2
j_gene: TRBJ2-5
CDR3nt: TGTGCCAGCAGTTCCGGGGGGGGAGCGACCCAGTACTTC
CDR3aa: CASSSGGGATQYF

v_gene: TRBV5-1
abundance: -
d_gene: TRBD2
j_gene: TRBJ2-7
CDR3nt: TGCGCCAGCAGCCCTCGGACTAGCGTGTACGAGCAGTACTTC
CDR3aa: CASSPRTSVYEQYF

v_gene: TRBV19
abundance: -
d_gene: -
j_gene: TRBJ1-1
CDR3nt: TGTGCCAGTAGTATAACAGGGAATTTCCACACTGAAGCTTTCTTT
CDR3aa: CASSITGNFHTEAFF

v_gene: TRBV2
abundance: many
d_gene: -
j_gene: TRBJ2-5
CDR3nt: TGTGCCAGCAGGAGAGCGGCACCTCAAGAGACCCAGTACTTC
CDR3aa: CASRRAAPQETQYF

v_gene: TRBV7-3
abundance: many
d_gene: -
j_gene: TRBJ2-3
CDR3nt: TGTGCCAGCAGCTTATTCTTGGGGAAGGAAGATACGCAGTATTTT
CDR3aa: CASSLFLGKEDTQYF

v_gene: TRBV29-1
abundance: -
d_gene: -
j_gene: TRBJ2-4
CDR3nt: TGCAGCGTGCTCAGGGGAGTTAGGGACATTCAGTACTTC
CDR3aa: CSVLRGVRDIQYF

v_gene: TRBV5-4
abundance: few
d_gene: TRBD2
j_gene: TRBJ2-5
CDR3nt: TGTGCCAGCAGACCGGGACTAGCGGGAGGAGGTGAAGAGACCCAGTACTTC
CDR3aa: CASRPGLAGGGEETQYF

v_gene: TRBV12-3/TRBV12-4
abundance: many
d_gene: -
j_gene: TRBJ2-7
CDR3nt: TGTGCCAGCAGTTTTGGGCAGCCGCTGTTTGCCTACGAGCAGTACTTC
CDR3aa: CASSFGQPLFAYEQYF

v_gene: TRBV20-1
abundance: few
d_gene: -
j_gene: TRBJ1-1
CDR3nt: TGCAGTGCTAGAGATTACAGGACGGGGAGGACTGAAGCTTTCTTT
CDR3aa: CSARDYRTGRTEAFF

v_gene: TRBV18
abundance: few
d_gene: TRBD1
j_gene: TRBJ1-5
CDR3nt: TGTGCCAGCTCACCCCTAGGGACAGATCAGCCCCAGCATTTT
CDR3aa: CASSPLGTDQPQHF

v_gene: TRBV30
abundance: -
d_gene: TRBD2
j_gene: TRBJ2-3
CDR3nt: TGTGCCTGGAAGATAAGCGGGACCAGGAATACGCAGTATTTT
CDR3aa: CAWKISGTRNTQYF

v_gene: TRBV27
abundance: many
d_gene: TRBD1
j_gene: TRBJ2-1
CDR3nt: TGTGCCAGCAGTTCAGGGACAGTCGGTGGGCATAGGTACAATGAGCAGTTCTTC
CDR3aa: CASSSGTVGGHRYNEQFF

v_gene: TRBV11-3
abundance: -
d_gene: -
j_gene: TRBJ2-5
CDR3nt: TGTGCCAGCAGCTTAGACTCAACCTGGGACGCTCAGTACTTC
CDR3aa: CASSLDSTWDAQYF

v_gene: TRBV20-1
abundance: many
d_gene: TRBD2
j_gene: TRBJ2-7
CDR3nt: TGCAGTGCTAGACCCTCAGCGGGATCCTACGAGCAGTACTTC
CDR3aa: CSARPSAGSYEQYF

v_gene: TRBV6-4
abundance: -
d_gene: -
j_gene: TRBJ2-3
CDR3nt: TGTGCCAGTACAGTCGGCGGCGTCACAGATACGCAGTATTTT
CDR3aa: CASTVGGVTDTQYF

v_gene: TRBV10-2
abundance: many
d_gene: -
j_gene: TRBJ2-1
CDR3nt: TGCGCCAGCAGTGAGGACTACAATGAGCAGTTCTTC
CDR3aa: CASSEDYNEQFF

v_gene: TRBV2
abundance: many
d_gene: -
j_gene: TRBJ2-7
CDR3nt: TGTGCCATCGTCTTCCGGGACAAGCACTCCTACGAGCAGTACTTC
CDR3aa: CAIVFRDKHSYEQYF

v_gene: TRBV6-2/TRBV6-3
abundance: few
d_gene: -
j_gene: TRBJ2-3
CDR3nt: TGTGCCAGCAGTTACCAGGAGTGGTACACAGATACGCAGTATTTT
CDR3aa: CASSYQEWYTDTQYF

v_gene: TRBV7-9
abundance: many
d_gene: TRBD1
j_gene: TRBJ2-7
CDR3nt: TGTGCCAGCAGCCGTGACAGGGCCTCCTACGAGCAGTACTTC
CDR3aa: CASSRDRASYEQYF

v_gene: TRBV5-1
abundance: many
d_gene: TRBD2
j_gene: TRBJ2-1
CDR3nt: TGCGCCAGCAGCCCCGGGGGTAGCGGGAGGATAGAGCAGTTCTTC
CDR3aa: CASSPGGSGRIEQFF

v_gene: TRBV20-1
abundance: -
d_gene: TRBD2
j_gene: TRBJ2-3
CDR3nt: TGCAGTGCTAGCTTCCGACTAGCGGGAGCCCATGCGCAGTATTTT
CDR3aa: CSASFRLAGAHAQYF

v_gene: TRBV12-3/TRBV12-4
abundance: many
d_gene: TRBD1
j_gene: TRBJ2-3
CDR3nt: TGTGCCAGCAGTTTCACCCAGGGGGAGAAAGATACGCAGTATTTT
CDR3aa: CASSFTQGEKDTQYF

v_gene: TRBV12-3/TRBV12-4
abundance: few
d_gene: -
j_gene: TRBJ2-2
CDR3nt: TGTGCCAGCAGGGTAGGGGGGCGAAAGAACACCGGGGAGCTGTTTTTT
CDR3aa: CASRVGGRKNTGELFF

v_gene: TRBV13
abundance: many
d_gene: TRBD1
j_gene: TRBJ2-1
CDR3nt: TGTGCCAGCAGCTTAGAGGGGACAGGCCACAATGAGCAGTTCTTC
CDR3aa: CASSLEGTGHNEQFF

v_gene: TRBV3-1
abundance: -
d_gene: -
j_gene: TRBJ2-3
CDR3nt: TGTGCCAGCAGCGACTTAGTAGGGACTGGGACAGATACGCAGTATTTT
CDR3aa: CASSDLVGTGTDTQYF

v_gene: TRBV6-1
abundance: -
d_gene: -
j_gene: TRBJ2-2
CDR3nt: TGTGCCAGCAGACCACTAACCTCGGCGCCGAACACCGGGGAGCTGTTTTTT
CDR3aa: CASRPLTSAPNTGELFF